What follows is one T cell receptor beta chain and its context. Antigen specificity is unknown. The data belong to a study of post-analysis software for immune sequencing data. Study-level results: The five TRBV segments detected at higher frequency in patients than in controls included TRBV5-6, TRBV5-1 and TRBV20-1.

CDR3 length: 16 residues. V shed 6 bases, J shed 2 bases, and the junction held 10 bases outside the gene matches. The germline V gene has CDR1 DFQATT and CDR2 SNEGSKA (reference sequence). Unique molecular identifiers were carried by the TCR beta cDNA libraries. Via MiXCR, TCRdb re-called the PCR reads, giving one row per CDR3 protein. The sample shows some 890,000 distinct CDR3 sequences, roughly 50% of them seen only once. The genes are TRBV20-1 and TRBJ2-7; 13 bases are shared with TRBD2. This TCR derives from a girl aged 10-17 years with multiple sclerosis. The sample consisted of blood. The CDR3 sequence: CSARGLAGIGAYEQYF. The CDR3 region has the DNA TGCAGTGCACGGGGACTAGCGGGAATAGGAGCCTACGAGCAGTACTTC.